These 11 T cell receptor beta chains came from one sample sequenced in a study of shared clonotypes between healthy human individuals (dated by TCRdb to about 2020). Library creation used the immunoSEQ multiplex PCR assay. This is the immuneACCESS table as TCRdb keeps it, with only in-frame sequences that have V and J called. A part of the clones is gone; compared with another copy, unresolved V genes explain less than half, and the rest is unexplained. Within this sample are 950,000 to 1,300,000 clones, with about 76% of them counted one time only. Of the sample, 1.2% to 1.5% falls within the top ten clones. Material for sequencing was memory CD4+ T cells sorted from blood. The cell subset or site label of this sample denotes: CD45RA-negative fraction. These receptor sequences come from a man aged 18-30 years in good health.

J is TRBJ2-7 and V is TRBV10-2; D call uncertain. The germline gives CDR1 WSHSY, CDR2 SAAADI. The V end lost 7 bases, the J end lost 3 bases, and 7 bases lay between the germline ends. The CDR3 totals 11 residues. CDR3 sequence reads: CASNQGYEQYF. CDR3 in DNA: TGCGCCAGCAACCAAGGCTACGAGCAGTACTTC.

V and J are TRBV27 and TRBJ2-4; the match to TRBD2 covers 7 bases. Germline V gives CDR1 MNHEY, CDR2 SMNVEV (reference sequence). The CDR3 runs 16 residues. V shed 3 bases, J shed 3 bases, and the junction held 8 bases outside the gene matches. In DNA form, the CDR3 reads TGTGCCAGCAGTTTTTGGTCCACTAGCGACAAAAACATTCAGTACTTC. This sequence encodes CASSFWSTSDKNIQYF.

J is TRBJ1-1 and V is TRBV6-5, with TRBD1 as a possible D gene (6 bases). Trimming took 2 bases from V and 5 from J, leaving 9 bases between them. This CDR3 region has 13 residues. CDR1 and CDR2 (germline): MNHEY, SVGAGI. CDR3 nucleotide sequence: TGTGCCAGCAGTTACCAGGGGTTGACTGAAGCTTTCTTT. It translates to CASSYQGLTEAFF.

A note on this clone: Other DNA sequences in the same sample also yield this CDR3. The CDR3 DNA sequence: TGTGCCAGCAGTGCCAGGGGCTACGAGCAGTACTTC. Its protein product is CASSARGYEQYF. The chain has TRBV6-1 and TRBJ2-7; TRBD1 might be the D (6 bases). The ends were cut back, 4 bases at V and 3 bases at J, with 7 bases in the middle. Germline CDR1 MNHNS, CDR2 SASEGT. The length of the CDR3 is 12 residues.

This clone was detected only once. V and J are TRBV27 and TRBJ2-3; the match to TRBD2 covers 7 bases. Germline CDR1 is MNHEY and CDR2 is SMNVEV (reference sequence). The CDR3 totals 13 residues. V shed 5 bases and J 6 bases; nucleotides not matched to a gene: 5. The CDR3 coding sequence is TGTGCCAGCAGTACTGGACTAGAGGATACGCAGTATTTT. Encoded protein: CASSTGLEDTQYF.

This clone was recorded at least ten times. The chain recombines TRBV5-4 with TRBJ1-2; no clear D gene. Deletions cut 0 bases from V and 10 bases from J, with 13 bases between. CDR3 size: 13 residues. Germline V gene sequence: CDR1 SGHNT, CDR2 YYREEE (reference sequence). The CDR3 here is CASSLAGPEVYTF. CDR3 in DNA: TGTGCCAGCAGCTTGGCGGGCCCCGAAGTCTACACCTTC.

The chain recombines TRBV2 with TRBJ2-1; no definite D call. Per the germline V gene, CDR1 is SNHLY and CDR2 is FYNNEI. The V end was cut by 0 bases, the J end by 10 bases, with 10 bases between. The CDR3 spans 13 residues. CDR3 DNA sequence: TGTGCCAGCAGTGAAGCGTGGCAGGCCGAGCAGTTCTTC. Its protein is CASSEAWQAEQFF.

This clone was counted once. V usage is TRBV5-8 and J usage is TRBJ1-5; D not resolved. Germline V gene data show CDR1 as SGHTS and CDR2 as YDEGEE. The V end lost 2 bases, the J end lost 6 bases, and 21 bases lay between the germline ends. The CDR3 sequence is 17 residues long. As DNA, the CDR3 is TGTGCCAGCAGCTTCCTTAGTTTGGGCCGGGGAGGTCAGCCCCAGCATTTT. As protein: CASSFLSLGRGGQPQHF.

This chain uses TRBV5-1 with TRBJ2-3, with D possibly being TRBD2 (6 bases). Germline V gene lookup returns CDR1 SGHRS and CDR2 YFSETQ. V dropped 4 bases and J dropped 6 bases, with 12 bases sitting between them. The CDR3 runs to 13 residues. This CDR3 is CASSALLADTQYF. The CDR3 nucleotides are TGCGCCAGCAGCGCCCTCCTAGCGGATACGCAGTATTTT.

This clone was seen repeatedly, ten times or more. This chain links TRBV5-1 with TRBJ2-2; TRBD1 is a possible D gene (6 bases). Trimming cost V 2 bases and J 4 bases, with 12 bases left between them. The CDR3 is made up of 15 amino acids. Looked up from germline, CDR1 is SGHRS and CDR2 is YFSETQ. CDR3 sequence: CASSFLQGPTGELFF. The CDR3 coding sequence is TGCGCCAGCAGCTTTTTACAGGGCCCCACCGGGGAGCTGTTTTTT.

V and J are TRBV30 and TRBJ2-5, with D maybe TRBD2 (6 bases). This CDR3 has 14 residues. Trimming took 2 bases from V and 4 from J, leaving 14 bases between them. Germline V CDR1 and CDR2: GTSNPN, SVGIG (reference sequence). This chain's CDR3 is CAWSRIARGETQYF. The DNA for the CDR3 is TGTGCCTGGAGTAGAATAGCGCGGGGAGAGACCCAGTACTTC.